Ten or more counts support the clone carrying this T cell receptor (beta chain). Its specificity is not known. The source of the sample is a study of T-cell reconstitution after alpha-beta-depleted transplantation in children. Study-level points and caveats: After transplant, at about two months, alpha-beta T cells were reportedly derived from several hundred expanded graft clones. The study traced high day-60 TCRbeta diversity in some patients to surviving recipient T cells and thymic progenitors. Among T cells one year after transplant, newly produced cells accounted for most counts and diversity.

Construction of the TCRbeta library involved unique molecular identifiers. MiXCR, applied by TCRdb to the PCR reads, yields one record per CDR3 protein. Among hundreds of thousands of distinct CDR3 sequences, less than 15% were seen once, and the ten largest hold 0.79%. The TCR comes from a girl aged 2 to 9 with congenital amegakaryocytic thrombocytopenia, due to receive a stem cell transplant. Sequenced here: PBMCs, sampled before TCRalphabeta/CD19-depleted stem cell transplant.

The CDR3 bases are TGCAGTGCTAGATCTGGGGGCGATGGCTACACCTTC. Protein: CSARSGGDGYTF. V and J are TRBV20-1 and TRBJ1-2; possible D gene TRBD1, 6 bases. CDR1 is DFQATT, CDR2 SNEGSKA, per germline (reference sequence). The CDR3 spans 12 residues. With 2 bases removed from V and 6 bases from J, the gap between germline ends came to 10 bases.